This T cell receptor (beta chain) was recorded in a study of blood T cell repertoires in COVID-19. As for the study in general: COVID-19 samples from acute and convalescent phases originated in the United States, Italy and Spain.

This CDR3 spans 15 amino acids. Per the germline V gene, CDR1 is MDHEN and CDR2 is SYDVKM. The V gene lost 5 bases and the J gene lost 3 bases, with 17 bases spanning the gap. Original data processing: Estimated nucleated cell counts came from reference gene primer amplification. Repertoires were generated with immunoSEQ multiplex PCR, while TCRdb's copy carries only in-frame clones and drops some. That table gives V, J and clone size, and the DNA gave D and trimming. In the table there are about 110,000 clones, roughly 85% of which are singletons. The receptor comes from a human donor in a cohort sampled during active COVID-19. The rearrangement uses TRBV28 and TRBJ2-7; D unclear. The material sequenced was peripheral blood. The CDR3 here is CASSRRPLYLYEQYF. The DNA for the CDR3 is TGTGCCAGCAGTCGCAGGCCCTTGTACCTCTACGAGCAGTACTTC.